Sequencing of this T cell receptor beta chain was carried out in a study of blood T cells in healthy people across ages (dated by TCRdb to 2014 to 2015). Turning to the overall study: In model experiments, roughly one uniquely barcoded TCR beta cDNA molecule per two T cells was captured by template switching. Donors of different ages were randomly distributed across sequencing lanes to avoid experimental bias. The study analyzed two additional independent replicas of 1 million unique cDNA reads from the same blood draw for two donors, one aged 18 to 29 and one aged 80 or older. Age-related changes in TCR beta repertoire diversity were measured in the study by deep sequencing normalized with unique cDNA molecular identifiers. Donors were grouped into four age groups: young (average about 15 years), middle-aged (39), aged (around 62) and long-lived (just over 80).

Results and caveats for the whole study, not just this receptor: Conclusive comparison of naive and antigen-experienced compartments was prevented by the profiling of bulk unsorted PBMCs. The percentage of naive T cells measured by flow cytometry correlated strongly with observed TCR beta diversity. Observed TCR beta diversity per million T cells fell roughly linearly with age, and a significant reduction was already apparent by age about 36. Estimates of total diversity based on one million sequenced T cells were regarded as lower bounds and as underestimates. Compared with the aged group, the long-lived group had more naive CD4+ T cells, fewer expanded clones and increased TCR diversity, suggesting age selection. The CMV infection status of donors was not known, potentially confounding age-related changes in expanded clonotypes.

This clonotype was seen more than once but under ten times. Which antigen it targets is not known. Base-call qualities are not available, and no considerably larger clone is one nucleotide away. Library prep was done by 5' RACE. The instrument given in TCRdb is Illumina HiSeq 2500. A second PCR of roughly 7 to 12 cycles was run with a J-beta primer mix and a sample-barcoded 5' primer. Each TCR beta cDNA molecule received a unique molecular identifier from a template-switch 5' adaptor carrying 12 random nucleotides. At least 3 million CDR3-containing paired-end reads were obtained from each sample. The Mint cDNA synthesis kit, primed by a TRBC-specific oligonucleotide, was used to synthesize first-strand cDNA from all RNA. All cDNA was treated with uracil-DNA glycosylase and then went through a first 18-cycle PCR with the universal primers M1SS and BC2_uni_R. The paper's data handling went like this. Each sample was normalized by randomly selecting 1 million high-quality reads, each carrying a distinct molecular identifier. Reads with shared molecular identifiers were discarded instead of being binned into consensus sequences. MiTCR, with a Q25 quality threshold and the strictest error-elimination algorithm, was used for CDR3 identification, clonotype clustering and error correction. Lower-bound total TCR beta diversity was estimated with a nonparametric unseen species model using Euler transformation. Clones were called with MiXCR by TCRdb after fastp trimmed the public reads at Q25, and only in-frame beta chains were retained. Each entry is one CDR3 protein sequence, shown with its most common DNA and genes. TCRdb's processing, not the authors' own work, is the source of the V and J calls. The sample contains around 1.1 million distinct CDR3 sequences, 35% to 45% of them found a single time. The top ten hold around 14% of the sample.

From a lookup of the germline V gene (reference sequence), CDR1 and CDR2 are DFQATT and SNEGSKA. Trimming at the junction amounts to 6 bases on V and 3 bases on J, and the germline ends lie 18 bases apart. From the cysteine through the phenylalanine, the CDR3 covers 15 amino acids. The entry retains the CDR3 DNA only, 45 bases that are in frame from base 1. The donors were about 40 Caucasian individuals from Russia, aged roughly 6 to 100 years, who were systemically healthy. Each donor gave 8 to 10 milliliters of peripheral blood, drawn into EDTA-treated Vacutainer tubes. Ficoll-Paque density-gradient centrifugation was used to isolate PBMCs, with at least 7 million per sample. Trizol reagent was used to extract total RNA from PBMCs, with at least 6 micrograms per sample. For every donor, an aliquot of PBMCs went through flow cytometry to measure the percentages of naive CD45RAhigh/CD27high T cells.

Recombination linked TRBV20-1 to TRBJ1-5; perhaps TRBD1 is the D gene, with 6 bases matching. The clonotype originates from a man aged 18 to 29 in good health. What was sequenced was blood. The CDR3 has the sequence CSAVKGGEVNQPQHF. The sequence in DNA is TGCAGTGCCGTTAAGGGGGGCGAGGTCAATCAGCCCCAGCATTTT.